One sample yielded the 9 T cell receptor beta chains listed below, sequenced in a study of blood T cell repertoires in COVID-19. The repertoire was sequenced with immunoSEQ multiplex PCR; TCRdb's copy has only in-frame clones and lacks some. The table shows roughly 340,000 clones, with roughly 86% occurring only once. The sequenced sample was peripheral blood. The receptors were sampled from a woman aged 70-85 years with COVID-19, enrolled during active disease.

The chain uses TRBV2 and TRBJ2-1, with TRBD1 as a possible D gene (6 bases). There are 13 residues in the CDR3. Germline-derived CDR1 and CDR2 are SNHLY and FYNNEI. V was trimmed by 6 bases and J by 6 bases, leaving 12 bases between them. The CDR3, as DNA: TGTGCCAGCAGCCCCACAGGGCCCAATGAGCAGTTCTTC. This sequence encodes CASSPTGPNEQFF.

The J gene is TRBJ1-5, the V gene TRBV12-1. TRBV12-1 is classified as a pseudogene. The CDR3 has 15 amino acids. CDR3 loop: CASSFGGDSNQPQHF. The CDR3 nucleotides are TGTGCCAGCAGCTTTGGTGGAGATAGCAATCAGCCCCAGCATTTT.

The genes are TRBV27 and TRBJ1-5; 8 positions agree with TRBD1. The germline V gene encodes CDR1 MNHEY and CDR2 SMNVEV (reference sequence). CDR3 length: 15 residues. The V gene end was trimmed by 6 bases and the J gene end by 2 bases; junction bases not matched to a gene: 6. Here the CDR3 reads CASRWQGAGNQPQHF. As DNA, the CDR3 is TGTGCCAGCAGATGGCAGGGGGCAGGCAATCAGCCCCAGCATTTT.

The genes are TRBV5-4 and TRBJ1-5; 9 nucleotides line up with TRBD1. V was clipped by 2 bases and J by 3 bases; unmatched bases: 9. The CDR3 runs 17 residues. CDR1 and CDR2 (germline): SGHNT, YYREEE (reference sequence). CDR3 nucleotide sequence: TGTGCCAGCAGCTTCGGGGGGGGACAGGGACTCAATCAGCCCCAGCATTTT. Encoded protein: CASSFGGGQGLNQPQHF. Complete variable domain (other parts from reference TRBV5-4 and TRBJ1-5): ETGVTQSPTHLIKTRGQQVTLRCSSQSGHNTVSWYQQALGQGPQFIFQYYREEENGRGNFPPRFSGLQFPNYSSELNVNALELDDSALYLCASSFGGGQGLNQPQHFGDGTRLSIL.

This chain connects TRBV7-2 to TRBJ1-1; the match to TRBD1 covers 7 bases. The CDR3 is 15 residues long. The V gene's germline CDR1 is SGHTA and CDR2 FQGNSA. V gave up 5 bases and J gave up 1 base; unmatched junction bases: 7. Here the CDR3 DNA reads TGTGCCAGCAGCGAACGACAGGGAAAGAACACTGAAGCTTTCTTT. Amino acid sequence: CASSERQGKNTEAFF.

Turning to this clone: The junction departs from germline at one end; a sequencing error may be responsible. V usage is TRBV3-1 (or the pseudogene TRBV3-2) and J usage is TRBJ2-3; weak D call: TRBD2 (6 bases). The CDR3 consists of 15 residues. Germline CDR1 reads LGHDT; CDR2 reads YNNKEL (reference sequence). DNA of the CDR3: TGTGCCAGCAGGCAAGTTCGACGGGGGTCAGATACGCAGTATTTT. Amino acids: CASRQVRRGSDTQYF.

The V gene is TRBV28, the J gene TRBJ1-2, with a weak D call TRBD1 (6 bases). The CDR3 is 16 residues long. Trimming took off 1 base at V and 1 base at J, with 13 bases between the two ends. Germline V CDR1 and CDR2: MDHEN, SYDVKM. CDR3 region: CASSLYPDSVNYGYTF. DNA of the CDR3: TGTGCCAGCAGTTTATACCCGGACAGCGTTAACTATGGCTACACCTTC.

As for this clone: This sample includes further DNA sequences coding for the same CDR3. The V gene is TRBV6-2 or TRBV6-3, the J gene TRBJ1-5; D gene uncertain. V was shortened by 2 bases and J by 2 bases, with 4 bases between the two germline ends. The CDR3 consists of 13 residues. Germline CDR1 reads MNHEY; CDR2 reads SVGEGT. This CDR3 is CASSYRGNQPQHF. As DNA, the CDR3 is TGTGCCAGCAGTTACCGCGGCAATCAGCCCCAGCATTTT.

This clone was seen a few times. The chain recombines TRBV5-1 with TRBJ2-3; 9 nucleotides align to TRBD2. Germline CDR1 reads SGHRS; CDR2 reads YFSETQ. With 2 bases clipped from V and 4 bases from J, the junction kept 8 bases outside the gene matches. The CDR3 sequence is 16 residues long. The CDR3 is CASSLLAGGPADTQYF. CDR3 nucleotides: TGCGCCAGCAGCTTATTGGCGGGGGGGCCGGCAGATACGCAGTATTTT.